These 10 T cell receptor beta chains were sequenced from one sample in a study of OX40 agonist ivuxolimab in advanced cancers. The repertoire was sequenced with immunoSEQ multiplex PCR; TCRdb's copy has only in-frame clones and lacks some. The sample carries about 22,000 clones, 65% to 90% recorded once. The sample was CD4+ or CD8+ T cells sorted from blood, taken in a trial of the OX40 agonist ivuxolimab. These receptor sequences come from an adult with an advanced solid tumor such as melanoma, head and neck, liver or kidney cancer.

The CDR3 is CSVLTLDIYGYTF. CDR3 nucleotide sequence: TGCAGCGTTCTGACGCTGGACATCTATGGCTACACCTTC. This chain uses TRBV29-1 with TRBJ1-2; possibly TRBD1 for D (5 bases). Trimming stripped 5 bases from V and 4 bases from J, with 14 bases between. The CDR3 loop spans 13 amino acids. Germline V gene lookup returns CDR1 SQVTM and CDR2 ANQGSEA.

CDR3 loop: CASSRSPTGEAFF. Written as DNA, the CDR3 is TGTGCCAGCAGCCGCAGTCCGACAGGGGAGGCTTTCTTT. The chain recombines TRBV9 with TRBJ1-1; 8 bases are shared with TRBD1. The CDR3 is 13 residues long. Trimming at V came to 4 bases and at J to 11 bases, leaving 10 bases not matched to a gene. Germline lookup yields CDR1 SGDLS and CDR2 YYNGEE.

As concerns this clone: One base away lies a much larger clone, so this may be a sequencing read error. The gene calls are TRBV6-1 and TRBJ2-2; TRBD1 might be the D (5 bases). The V gene's germline CDR1 is MNHNS and CDR2 SASEGT. The CDR3 sequence is 15 residues long. CDR3 bases: TGTGCCGGCAGTGAAGGGGTCACCTGGGGCGGGGAGCTGTTTTTT. Translating it yields CAGSEGVTWGGELFF.

This clone came up a few times. This chain uses TRBV4-2 with TRBJ1-2, with a tentative D call TRBD1 (5 bases). Germline V gives CDR1 LGHNA, CDR2 YNFKEQ. Trimming left V 3 bases short and J 0 bases short, with 11 bases between. This CDR3 is built from 15 residues. This CDR3 reads CASSQSTATNYGYTF. The CDR3 DNA is TGTGCCAGCAGCCAGTCGACAGCTACTAACTATGGCTACACCTTC.

The rearrangement links TRBV27 to TRBJ2-7; 9 nucleotides line up with TRBD2. CDR1 and CDR2 (germline): MNHEY, SMNVEV (reference sequence). Germline trimming cut 6 bases from V and 6 bases from J; bases unmatched to any gene: 9. This CDR3 contains 14 residues. CDR3 residues: CASRVGLATAEQYF. The CDR3 DNA sequence: TGTGCCAGCAGGGTTGGACTAGCGACGGCCGAGCAGTACTTC.

The rearrangement links TRBV7-2 to TRBJ2-3; the match to TRBD1 covers 8 bases. Germline values: CDR1 SGHTA, CDR2 FQGNSA. There are 15 residues in the CDR3. V lost 2 bases and J lost 5; bases outside the gene matches: 6. The CDR3 loop is CASSLSGGAGDTQYF. The CDR3 bases are TGTGCCAGCAGCTTATCAGGGGGCGCCGGAGATACGCAGTATTTT.

The chain employs TRBV6-5 and TRBJ1-1; D is unresolved. The V and J ends lost 0 bases and 8 bases respectively, with 4 bases between them. This CDR3 region has 11 residues. Germline assignment: CDR1 MNHEY and CDR2 SVGAGI. The CDR3 loop is CASSYSEEAFF. Written as DNA, the CDR3 is TGTGCCAGCAGTTACTCGGAAGAAGCTTTCTTT.

The rearrangement uses TRBV9 and TRBJ2-1; TRBD2 agrees at 12 bases. Germline V gene lookup returns CDR1 SGDLS and CDR2 YYNGEE. There are 16 residues in the CDR3. V lost 2 bases to trimming and J lost 4 bases; unmatched junction nucleotides: 4. CDR3 nucleotides: TGTGCCAGCAGCGTTTCGACTAGCGGGAGTTACAATGAGCAGTTCTTC. Translation: CASSVSTSGSYNEQFF. Full variable domain (missing parts from reference TRBV9 and TRBJ2-1): DSGVTQTPKHLITATGQRVTLRCSPRSGDLSVYWYQQSLDQGLQFLIQYYNGEERAKGNILERFSAQQFPDLHSELNLSSLELGDSALYFCASSVSTSGSYNEQFFGPGTRLTVL.

The chain links TRBV4-1 to TRBJ1-1; D may be TRBD1 (6 bases). The CDR3 has 16 amino acids. V was pared by 0 bases and J by 5 bases, with 16 bases between. Germline-derived CDR1 and CDR2 are MGHRA and YSYEKL. Here the CDR3 reads CASSQDLRGLGTEAFF. In DNA form, the CDR3 reads TGCGCCAGCAGCCAAGATTTACGGGGGCTAGGAACTGAAGCTTTCTTT.

In this sample, this clone turned up once. The chain uses TRBV28 and TRBJ2-5; perhaps TRBD1 as D (5 bases). Matching the DNA end better, TRBJ2-7 makes the J call doubtful. The germline V gene has CDR1 MDHEN and CDR2 SYDVKM. CDR3 length: 16 amino acids. For the CDR3, the DNA is TGTGCCAGCAGTTTCCGGGCAGGGCTTATTTCCTACGAGCAGTACTTC. Translating gives CASSFRAGLISYEQYF.